The rows below give T cell receptor beta chains drawn from one sample of a study of PD-L1 blockade in urothelial cancer. Libraries were prepared by immunoSEQ multiplex PCR; TCRdb keeps only in-frame clonotypes and omits some of them. The table shows more than 35,000 clones, with approximately 78% occurring only once. Material: PBMCs, obtained around atezolizumab (anti-PD-L1) treatment. All receptors come from a man aged 70-80 years with urothelial cancer. Each CDR3 is given with its conserved first and last residue. The order of the fields is clone size, J gene, V gene, D gene, CDR3 DNA, CDR3 protein. A D gene is named only where the DNA matches it firmly. Clone sizes are given selectively: once, few, many, or a class where the clone is expanded.

>-|TRBJ2-1|TRBV4-1|TRBD2
TGCGCCAGCAGTCCGGATAACGGGGGGATGATAAGCTCCTACAATGAGCAGTTCTTC
CASSPDNGGMISSYNEQFF
>few|TRBJ1-1|TRBV18|TRBD1
TGTGCCAGCTCACCAGGGATAGGAGGGGGCCTTAACACTGAAGCTTTCTTT
CASSPGIGGGLNTEAFF
>-|TRBJ2-1|TRBV4-2|TRBD2
TGTGCCAGCAGCCAACGGGAGGTAGCGGAGAGTAACAATGAGCAGTTCTTC
CASSQREVAESNNEQFF
>-|TRBJ2-7|TRBV4-1|TRBD2
TGCGCCAGCAGCCTAACTAGCGGGGGACATGTAAGTTTCCACGAGCAGTACTTC
CASSLTSGGHVSFHEQYF
>-|TRBJ1-2|TRBV30|-
TGTGCCTGGAGTGTAATCGATGGCTACACCTTC
CAWSVIDGYTF
>medium-sized|TRBJ1-2|TRBV7-9|-
TGTGCCGAAAGCCCGGGATCGACTAACTATGGCTACACCTTC
CAESPGSTNYGYTF
>-|TRBJ2-7|TRBV19|-
TGTGCCAGTAGTACGACAGGTGACGAGCAGTACTTC
CASSTTGDEQYF
>-|TRBJ2-1|TRBV11-3|TRBD2
TGTGCCAGCAGCTTAGATCGACCCTCTAGCGGTAGGAATGAGCAGTTCTTC
CASSLDRPSSGRNEQFF
>-|TRBJ2-5|TRBV7-8|-
TGTGCCAGCGGGGCACAAGAGACCCAGTACTTC
CASGAQETQYF
>-|TRBJ1-6|TRBV6-5|TRBD1
TGTGCCAGCAGTCCCCGACAGGGGCTGAATTCACCCCTCCACTTT
CASSPRQGLNSPLHF
>-|TRBJ2-2|TRBV5-1|-
TGCGCCAGCAGCTTGGTACATACGAGACTGAGCCCCGGGGAGCTGTTTTTT
CASSLVHTRLSPGELFF
>-|TRBJ2-7|TRBV7-3|-
TGTGCCAGCAGCTTAAAGGGACTTACCTACGAGCAGTACTTC
CASSLKGLTYEQYF
>-|TRBJ2-1|TRBV11-3|TRBD1
TGTGCCAGCAGCTTGGGGACGACAGGGAGAAGGGTAAACAATGAGCAGTTCTTC
CASSLGTTGRRVNNEQFF
>-|TRBJ2-7|TRBV5-4|-
TGTGCCAGCAGCTTGGATCGGAGGTACGAGCAGTACTTC
CASSLDRRYEQYF
>few|TRBJ2-1|TRBV2|-
TGTGCCAGCAGTGCGGACAGCATCTACAATGAGCAGTTCTTC
CASSADSIYNEQFF
>-|TRBJ2-1|TRBV4-1|-
TGCGCCAGCAGCCGAGAAGACAGATACAATGAGCAGTTCTTC
CASSREDRYNEQFF
>few|TRBJ1-1|TRBV4-1|-
TGCGCCAGCAGGATGGGGGGGACCGACACTGAAGCTTTCTTT
CASRMGGTDTEAFF
>once|TRBJ2-6|TRBV19|-
TGTGCCAGTAGTATCCTTGGGGCCAACGTCCTGACTTTC
CASSILGANVLTF
>-|TRBJ2-1|TRBV13|TRBD2
TGTGCCAGCAGCTTACGGACTAGCGGGAGGGTTTCGTCCTACAATGAGCAGTTCTTC
CASSLRTSGRVSSYNEQFF
>-|TRBJ2-5|TRBV7-2|TRBD1
TGTGCCAGCAGCCCCCGGGACAGGGGTGACGCGACCCAGTACTTC
CASSPRDRGDATQYF
>-|TRBJ2-7|TRBV2|TRBD2
TGTGCCAGGCGACTAGCGGGAGATTTCGGGTACGAGCAGTACTTC
CARRLAGDFGYEQYF
>-|TRBJ2-1|TRBV7-8|TRBD2
TGTGCCAGCAGCTTAGCCTCTAGCGGGGGGGCCAACGATGAGCAGTTCTTC
CASSLASSGGANDEQFF
>once|TRBJ2-5|TRBV5-1|TRBD2
TGCGCCAGCAGCTCCGGGACTAGCGGGAGTTACGAGACCCAGTACTTC
CASSSGTSGSYETQYF
>once|TRBJ2-3|TRBV5-1|TRBD1
TGCGCCAGCAGCTTGAAGACAGGGATGAGTACAGATACGCAGTATTTT
CASSLKTGMSTDTQYF
>-|TRBJ1-1|TRBV7-6|TRBD1
TGTGCCAGCAGCTCACAGGGGGCAGGAGTAGGAACTGAAGCTTTCTTT
CASSSQGAGVGTEAFF
>-|TRBJ2-7|TRBV7-2|-
TGTGCCAGCAGCTATAAACTTTCCTCAACCACCTACGAGCAGTACTTC
CASSYKLSSTTYEQYF
>-|TRBJ2-1|TRBV28|TRBD2
TGTGCCGCCTCCCGTCTGGCGGGGGGCCATGAGCAGTTCTTC
CAASRLAGGHEQFF
>-|TRBJ2-5|TRBV7-6|-
TGTGCCAGCAGCCCTAGGCCGGGGGTTCGATGGGAAGAGACCCAGTACTTC
CASSPRPGVRWEETQYF
>-|TRBJ2-3|TRBV5-3|TRBD2
TGTGCCAGAAGCTGTAGACTAGCGTTTGGCACAGATACGCAGTATTTT
CARSCRLAFGTDTQYF
>-|TRBJ2-1|TRBV6-5|TRBD1
TGTGCCAGCAGTGGCCGGGACAGGGTCAATGAGCAGTTCTTC
CASSGRDRVNEQFF
>-|TRBJ1-4|TRBV4-1|TRBD1
TGCGCCAGCAGCCGGGTGGCGGACAGGCCGACTAATGAAAAACTGTTTTTT
CASSRVADRPTNEKLFF
>-|TRBJ2-5|TRBV7-2|TRBD1
TGTGCCAGCAGCCAATACAGGGGGCGGATTTCAGAGACCCAGTACTTC
CASSQYRGRISETQYF
>-|TRBJ1-5|TRBV7-9|TRBD1
TGTGCCAGCAGCCGACAGGGCCGCAGCAATCAGCCCCAGCATTTT
CASSRQGRSNQPQHF
>-|TRBJ2-2|TRBV4-3|TRBD1
TGCGCCAGCAGCCAGAGGGCCCGGGACAGAGACACCGGGGAGCTGTTTTTT
CASSQRARDRDTGELFF
>-|TRBJ2-7|TRBV15|-
TGTGCCACCAGCCTAAAACCCGGCGGGATAAAGAACGAGCAGTACTTC
CATSLKPGGIKNEQYF
>-|TRBJ1-4|TRBV30|TRBD1
TGTGCCTGGAGGACAGGGGATGAAAAACTGTTTTTT
CAWRTGDEKLFF
>-|TRBJ1-1|TRBV9|-
TGTGCCAGCAGCCCACTCTTTCGGTCTCTTGCGGACACTGAAGCTTTCTTT
CASSPLFRSLADTEAFF
>-|TRBJ1-5|TRBV6-5|-
TGTGCCAGCACAACTGGCCGGGGGCCCCAGCATTTT
CASTTGRGPQHF
>-|TRBJ2-7|TRBV18|TRBD1
TGTGCCAGCTCACCGGGCCGGGGAAGCCCAATGGACAGGGTTGGGGAGCAGTACTTC
CASSPGRGSPMDRVGEQYF
>-|TRBJ2-2|TRBV13|TRBD1
TGTGCCAGCAGCTTCCCGGACAGGGCGGGCACCGGGGAGCTGTTTTTT
CASSFPDRAGTGELFF
>-|TRBJ2-7|TRBV2|-
TGTGCCAGCAGTGAAAGCAGGGAAGGGTACGAGCAGTACTTC
CASSESREGYEQYF
>-|TRBJ1-2|TRBV9|-
TGTGCCAGCAGCCCGGGCTATGGCTACACCTTC
CASSPGYGYTF
>once|TRBJ2-1|TRBV7-2|TRBD1
TGTGCCAGCAGCGCCCAGAGACAGGGCAATGAGCAGTTCTTC
CASSAQRQGNEQFF
>-|TRBJ1-3|TRBV5-4|TRBD1
TGTGCCAGCAGCGCGGACAGGGTCTCTGGAAACACCATATATTTT
CASSADRVSGNTIYF
>-|TRBJ2-1|TRBV30|TRBD1
TGTGCCTGGCTGGGACAGGGGGCATGGAATGAGCAGTTCTTC
CAWLGQGAWNEQFF
>-|TRBJ2-7|TRBV18|TRBD1
TGTGCCAGCTCACCGCCCGGGACAGGGGTGCACGAGCAGTACTTC
CASSPPGTGVHEQYF
>-|TRBJ2-1|TRBV7-3|TRBD2
TGTGCCAGCAGCTCCTGGGGGGCTAGCGGGGGGATCTCCTACAATGAGCAGTTCTTC
CASSSWGASGGISYNEQFF
>-|TRBJ2-7|TRBV5-5|-
TGTGCCAGCAGCACTGCCGGTTCAGGCCTCGGAGAGCAGTACTTC
CASSTAGSGLGEQYF